The clone carrying this T cell receptor beta chain appeared a few times. The record originates from a study of blood T cell repertoires in COVID-19. Study-wide background: Acute and convalescent COVID-19 samples came from the United States, Italy and Spain. T cells, B-cell-depleted T cells, or PBMCs provided the cDNA or gDNA that served as material.

V shed 5 bases, J shed 5 bases, and the junction held 8 bases outside the gene matches. This CDR3 has 14 residues. Germline-derived CDR1 and CDR2 are SGHRS and YFSETQ. Study processing details: From reference gene primer amplification, estimates of nucleated cell counts were derived. Clones were read by immunoSEQ multiplex PCR, and TCRdb kept only the in-frame ones, dropping some. V, J and clone size reflect that table, while D and trimming were determined from the DNA. The table records 200,000 or so clones, 82% of them present only once. The V call is TRBV5-1, the J call TRBJ1-1, with TRBD1 matching over 8 bases. The TCR comes from a human donor with acute or convalescent COVID-19. The donor label of this sample is uncertain. Sample: peripheral blood. The CDR3 reads CASRAGQAGTEAFF. The CDR3 DNA reads TGCGCCAGCAGGGCGGGACAGGCTGGAACTGAAGCTTTCTTT.